Given below is one T cell receptor beta chain in context. The sample originates from a study of blood T cell repertoires in COVID-19. As for the study in general: COVID-19 samples collected from the United States, Italy and Spain covered acute and convalescent phases.

Profiled with immunoSEQ multiplex PCR; TCRdb holds only in-frame clones, not every one. The sample carries roughly 100,000 clones, 80% to 90% recorded once. From germline, CDR1 is SGHAT and CDR2 FQNNGV. V lost 4 bases to trimming and J lost 4 bases; unmatched junction nucleotides: 6. This CDR3 is 14 amino acids long. The receptor comes from a human donor in a cohort sampled during active COVID-19. The V and J genes are TRBV11-2 and TRBJ2-5; 7 bases map to TRBD1. The material sequenced was peripheral blood. This CDR3 is CASSSTGTVETQYF. The CDR3 nucleotides are TGTGCCAGCAGCTCCACCGGGACAGTAGAGACCCAGTACTTC. The full variable domain, rest sourced from reference TRBV11-2 and TRBJ2-5, is EAGVAQSPRYKIIEKRQSVAFWCNPISGHATLYWYQQILGQGPKLLIQFQNNGVVDDSQLPKDRFSAERLKGVDSTLKIQPAKLEDSAVYLCASSSTGTVETQYFGPGTRLLVL.